Sequencing of this TCR beta chain was carried out in a study of T cells expressing NK-cell markers. Background on the study: The eight sequenced donors comprised seven who were HCMV-seropositive and one who was seronegative. Regarding the study as a whole: In several donors, dominant clonotypes made up 28.3-60.1% of CD3+CD56-NKG2C+ cells. Of the CD8+ T cell pool in roughly 6 donors, about 1.0-7.5% was accounted for by dominant NKG2C+ clonotypes.

A 5'RACE template switching approach incorporating UMIs was used to make TCR beta cDNA. TCRdb reanalyzed the 5' RACE reads and collapses them to one entry per CDR3 protein, without DNA. This sample's clone table lists 350,000 to 450,000 distinct CDR3 sequences. With respect to this clonotype: Antigen: not known.

The origin of this receptor is a man aged 18-69 years in good health. Sequenced material: blood T cells: a sorted CD56 or NKG2C T cell subset, CD4+ or CD8+ T cells, or bulk PBMC T cells (not recorded which).

This CDR3 reads CASSPGHYYEQYF. The V and J genes are TRBV5-5 and TRBJ2-7; TCRdb's assignment of TRBD1 cannot be checked, as there is no DNA. This CDR3 comprises 13 residues. Germline V gene data show CDR1 as SGHKS and CDR2 as YYEKEE (reference sequence).